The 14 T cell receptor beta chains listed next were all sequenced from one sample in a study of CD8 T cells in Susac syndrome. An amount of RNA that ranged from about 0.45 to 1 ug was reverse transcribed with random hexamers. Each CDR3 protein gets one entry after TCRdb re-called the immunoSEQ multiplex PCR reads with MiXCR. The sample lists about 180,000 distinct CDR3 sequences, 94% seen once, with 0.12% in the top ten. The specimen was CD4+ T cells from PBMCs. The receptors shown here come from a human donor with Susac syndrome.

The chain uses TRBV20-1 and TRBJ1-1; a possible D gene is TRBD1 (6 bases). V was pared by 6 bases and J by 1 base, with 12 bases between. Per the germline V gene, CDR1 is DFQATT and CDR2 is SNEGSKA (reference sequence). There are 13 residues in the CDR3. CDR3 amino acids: CSALRTENTEAFF. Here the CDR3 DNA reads TGCAGTGCCCTCAGGACAGAGAACACTGAAGCTTTCTTT.

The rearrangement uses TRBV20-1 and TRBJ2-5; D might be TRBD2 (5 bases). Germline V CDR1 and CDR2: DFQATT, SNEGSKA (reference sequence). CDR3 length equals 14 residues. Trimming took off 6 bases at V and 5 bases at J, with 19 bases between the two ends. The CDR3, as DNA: TGCAGTGCCCCCGGAATTAAGGGCGGGGAGACCCAGTACTTC. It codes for CSAPGIKGGETQYF.

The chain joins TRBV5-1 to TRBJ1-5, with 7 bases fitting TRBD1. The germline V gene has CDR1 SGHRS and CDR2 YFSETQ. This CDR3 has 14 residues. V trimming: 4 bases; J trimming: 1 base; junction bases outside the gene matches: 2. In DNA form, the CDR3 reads TGCGCCAGCAGCACAGGGGAGAGCAATCAGCCCCAGCATTTT. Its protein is CASSTGESNQPQHF. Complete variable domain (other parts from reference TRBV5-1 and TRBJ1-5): KAGVTQTPRYLIKTRGQQVTLSCSPISGHRSVSWYQQTPGQGLQFLFEYFSETQRNKGNFPGRFSGRQFSNSRSEMNVSTLELGDSALYLCASSTGESNQPQHFGDGTRLSIL.

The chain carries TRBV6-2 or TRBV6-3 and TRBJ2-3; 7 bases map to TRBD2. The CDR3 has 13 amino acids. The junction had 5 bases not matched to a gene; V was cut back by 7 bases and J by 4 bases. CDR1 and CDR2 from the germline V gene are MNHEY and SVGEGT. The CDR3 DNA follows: TGTGCCAGCAAGACGGGAGGCGCAGATACGCAGTATTTT. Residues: CASKTGGADTQYF.

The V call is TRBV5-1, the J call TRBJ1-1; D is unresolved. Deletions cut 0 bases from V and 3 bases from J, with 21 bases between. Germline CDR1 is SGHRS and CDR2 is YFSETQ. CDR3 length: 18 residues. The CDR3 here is CASSLANSADRADTEAFF. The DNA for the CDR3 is TGCGCCAGCAGCTTGGCAAACTCTGCGGACCGGGCGGACACTGAAGCTTTCTTT.

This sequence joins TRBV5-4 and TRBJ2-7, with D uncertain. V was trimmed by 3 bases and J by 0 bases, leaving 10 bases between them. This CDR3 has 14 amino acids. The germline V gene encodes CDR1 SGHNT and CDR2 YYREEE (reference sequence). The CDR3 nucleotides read TGTGCCAGCAGCTCACAAAGAGGCTCCTACGAGCAGTACTTC. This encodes CASSSQRGSYEQYF.

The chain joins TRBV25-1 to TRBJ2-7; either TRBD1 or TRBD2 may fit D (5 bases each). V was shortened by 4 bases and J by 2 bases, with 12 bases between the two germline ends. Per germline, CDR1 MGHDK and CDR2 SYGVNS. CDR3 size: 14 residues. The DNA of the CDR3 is TGTGCCAGCAGTGCCTCCGGGGCCGCCTACGAGCAGTACTTC. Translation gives CASSASGAAYEQYF.

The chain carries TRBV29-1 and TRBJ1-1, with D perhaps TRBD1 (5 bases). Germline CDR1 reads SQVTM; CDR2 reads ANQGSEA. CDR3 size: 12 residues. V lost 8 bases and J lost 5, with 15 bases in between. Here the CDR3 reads CSSGQGRTEAFF. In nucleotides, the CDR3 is TGCAGCTCGGGGCAGGGTCGAACTGAAGCTTTCTTT.

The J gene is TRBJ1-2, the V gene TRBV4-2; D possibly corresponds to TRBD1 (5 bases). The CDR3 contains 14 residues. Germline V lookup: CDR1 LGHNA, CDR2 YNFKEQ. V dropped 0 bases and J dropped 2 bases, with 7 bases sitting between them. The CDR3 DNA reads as TGTGCCAGCAGCCAAGATAGACAGAACTATGGCTACACCTTC. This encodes CASSQDRQNYGYTF.

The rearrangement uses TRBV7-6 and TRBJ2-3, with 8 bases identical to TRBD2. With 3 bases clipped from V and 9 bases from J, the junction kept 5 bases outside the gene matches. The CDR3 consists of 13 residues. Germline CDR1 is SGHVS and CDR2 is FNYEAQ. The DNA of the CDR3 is TGTGCCAGCAGCTTGTCGGGGGGGAAGACGCAGTATTTT. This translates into CASSLSGGKTQYF.

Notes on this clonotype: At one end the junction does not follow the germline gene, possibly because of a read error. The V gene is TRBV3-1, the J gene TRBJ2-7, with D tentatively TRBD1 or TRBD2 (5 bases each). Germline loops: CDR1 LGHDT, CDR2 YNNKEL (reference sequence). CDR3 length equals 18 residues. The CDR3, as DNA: TGTGCCAGCATCCAACCCAGGGCGAGGGTGGCGGCCACCTACGAGCAGTACTTC. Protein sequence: CASIQPRARVAATYEQYF.

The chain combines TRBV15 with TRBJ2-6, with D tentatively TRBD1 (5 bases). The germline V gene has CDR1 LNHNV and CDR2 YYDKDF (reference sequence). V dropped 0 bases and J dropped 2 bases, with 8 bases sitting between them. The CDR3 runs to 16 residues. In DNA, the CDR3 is TGTGCCACCAGCAGAGATCCGACAGCTGGGGCCAACGTCCTGACTTTC. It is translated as CATSRDPTAGANVLTF.

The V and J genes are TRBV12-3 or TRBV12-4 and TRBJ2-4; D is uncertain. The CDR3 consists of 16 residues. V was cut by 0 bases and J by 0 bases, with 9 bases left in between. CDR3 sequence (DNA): TGTGCCAGCAGTTTAGCTGGTTCTCTAGCCAAAAACATTCAGTACTTC. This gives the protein CASSLAGSLAKNIQYF.

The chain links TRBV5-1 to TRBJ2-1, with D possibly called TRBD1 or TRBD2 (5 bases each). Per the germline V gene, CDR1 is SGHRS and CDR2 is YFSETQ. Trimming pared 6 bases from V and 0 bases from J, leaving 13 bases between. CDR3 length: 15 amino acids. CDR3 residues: CASNGAISSYNEQFF. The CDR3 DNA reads TGCGCCAGCAACGGGGCGATCAGCTCCTACAATGAGCAGTTCTTC. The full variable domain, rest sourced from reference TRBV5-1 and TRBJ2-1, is KAGVTQTPRYLIKTRGQQVTLSCSPISGHRSVSWYQQTPGQGLQFLFEYFSETQRNKGNFPGRFSGRQFSNSRSEMNVSTLELGDSALYLCASNGAISSYNEQFFGPGTRLTVL.